The sequence of this TCR beta chain was determined in a study of radiotherapy plus CTLA-4 blockade in lung cancer. Trimming at V came to 2 bases and at J to 4 bases, leaving 13 bases not matched to a gene. The CDR3 has 17 amino acids. CDR1 is MNHEY and CDR2 is SMNVEV in the germline V gene (reference sequence). This table comes from immunoSEQ multiplex PCR, and its TCRdb copy is limited to in-frame clones, with some not included. The sample comprises 95,000 to 150,000 clones, about 87% of which are singletons, and over 6% rests with the top ten. The sequence came from a human donor with non-small cell lung cancer that progressed on radiotherapy plus ipilimumab. This chain links TRBV27 with TRBJ2-7; 8 bases are a match to TRBD1. Sequenced here: peripheral blood, sampled from a patient treated with radiotherapy plus ipilimumab. The CDR3 DNA is TGTGCCAGCAGTTTAGATCCCTTAGGGCAGGGGGCTTACGAGCAGTACTTC. Protein sequence: CASSLDPLGQGAYEQYF.